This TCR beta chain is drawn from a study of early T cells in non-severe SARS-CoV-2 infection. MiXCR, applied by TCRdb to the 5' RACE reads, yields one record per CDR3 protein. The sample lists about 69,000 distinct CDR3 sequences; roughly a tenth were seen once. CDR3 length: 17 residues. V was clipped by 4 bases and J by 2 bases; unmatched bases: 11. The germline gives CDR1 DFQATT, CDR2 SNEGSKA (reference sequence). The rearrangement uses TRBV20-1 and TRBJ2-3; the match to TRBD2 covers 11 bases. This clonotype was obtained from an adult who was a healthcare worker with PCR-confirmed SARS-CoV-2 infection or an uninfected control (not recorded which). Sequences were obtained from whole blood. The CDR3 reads CSATRTSGPKYTDTQYF. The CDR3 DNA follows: TGCAGTGCTACCCGGACTAGCGGGCCCAAATACACAGATACGCAGTATTTT.